One sample yielded the 10 T cell receptor beta chains listed below, sequenced in a study of shared T cell receptors in the human thymus. Clones were read by immunoSEQ multiplex PCR, and TCRdb kept only the in-frame ones, dropping some. Of some 660,000 clones detected, about 87% appear once; the ten largest clones hold 0.009% to 0.0095%. Another study also made use of these data, one on human thymus T cells.

Source material: thymocytes. The receptors stem from a boy in the first two years of life with a congenital heart defect.

This chain joins TRBV4-3 and TRBJ1-2; D gene uncertain. Trimming cost V 0 bases and J 4 bases, with 12 bases left between them. Germline V gene lookup returns CDR1 LGHNA and CDR2 YSLEER. CDR3 length: 15 residues. Here the CDR3 reads CASSQDEGRLYGYTF. The CDR3 region has the DNA TGCGCCAGCAGCCAAGATGAAGGGAGGCTCTATGGCTACACCTTC.

This clone was observed once. The chain uses TRBV28 and TRBJ1-1; 7 bases agree with TRBD1. CDR1 and CDR2 (germline): MDHEN, SYDVKM. J gave up 0 bases and V 6 bases, and 16 bases lay outside the gene matches. The CDR3 length is 18 residues. CDR3 sequence: CASRPKKLRQGLNTEAFF. The DNA of the CDR3 is TGTGCCAGCAGACCCAAAAAACTAAGACAGGGACTGAACACTGAAGCTTTCTTT. Drawing the rest from reference TRBV28 and TRBJ1-1, the complete variable domain is DVKVTQSSRYLVKRTGEKVFLECVQDMDHENMFWYRQDPGLGLRLIYFSYDVKMKEKGDIPEGYSVSREKKERFSLILESASTNQTSMYLCASRPKKLRQGLNTEAFFGQGTRLTVV.

The rearrangement links TRBV20-1 to TRBJ2-3; no definite D call. The germline gives CDR1 DFQATT, CDR2 SNEGSKA (reference sequence). The CDR3 totals 10 residues. Trimming removed 6 bases from V and 7 bases from J, with 8 bases in between. In DNA form, the CDR3 reads TGCAGTGCAGTTAGAAATACGCAGTATTTT. Protein sequence: CSAVRNTQYF.

The chain is built from TRBV6-1 and TRBJ2-1; 9 bases agree with TRBD1. The CDR3 is 15 amino acids. Germline V gene sequence: CDR1 MNHNS, CDR2 SASEGT. V dropped 3 bases and J dropped 5; count of bases not matched to a gene: 5. CDR3 nucleotide sequence: TGTGCCAGCAGTGAGCCCGGGACAGGGAACAATGAGCAGTTCTTC. It yields the protein CASSEPGTGNNEQFF.

The chain carries TRBV27 and TRBJ1-2, with 8 bases fitting TRBD1. V shed 4 bases and J 4 bases; nucleotides not matched to a gene: 11. CDR1 MNHEY and CDR2 SMNVEV come from the germline V gene (reference sequence). The CDR3 covers 16 residues. In nucleotides, the CDR3 is TGTGCCAGCAGTTCGGACCGACAGGGGCTCCCCTATGGCTACACCTTC. Translating it yields CASSSDRQGLPYGYTF.

V and J are TRBV9 and TRBJ2-7, with D possibly matching TRBD2 (5 bases). The CDR3 has 13 amino acids. CDR1 is SGDLS, CDR2 YYNGEE, per germline. V lost 0 bases to trimming and J lost 6 bases, with 10 bases between them. CDR3 in amino acids: CASSVGAGVEQYF. CDR3 DNA sequence: TGTGCCAGCAGCGTAGGGGCCGGGGTCGAGCAGTACTTC.

The chain recombines TRBV6-5 with TRBJ2-1, with D tentatively TRBD2 (6 bases). The CDR3 contains 13 residues. Germline lookup yields CDR1 MNHEY and CDR2 SVGAGI. The V end was cut by 6 bases, the J end by 3 bases, with 9 bases between. The CDR3 DNA reads TGTGCCAGCAGACTAGCCTTCTACAATGAGCAGTTCTTC. It codes for CASRLAFYNEQFF.

The chain has TRBV19 and TRBJ1-2, with 7 bases that match TRBD1. Looked up from germline, CDR1 is LNHDA and CDR2 is SQIVND (reference sequence). The CDR3 totals 14 residues. J lost 8 bases, V lost 5 bases, and 11 bases had no gene match. The CDR3 nucleotides are TGTGCCAGTAGTCCCAAACGTGACAGGGACGGCTACACCTTC. This sequence encodes CASSPKRDRDGYTF.

The CDR3 protein is CASSPRDRGRSLQYF. The CDR3 DNA reads as TGTGCCAGCTCACCGCGGGACAGGGGGCGATCTCTGCAGTATTTT. The rearrangement links TRBV18 to TRBJ2-3, with 12 positions matching TRBD1. J lost 11 bases, V lost 3 bases, and 9 bases had no gene match. The germline V gene has CDR1 KGHSH and CDR2 LQKENI. The CDR3 has 15 amino acids.

Only one count was recorded for this clone. V and J are TRBV4-1 and TRBJ2-5; maybe TRBD1 (7 bases). Trimming took 3 bases from V and 3 from J, leaving 17 bases between them. The germline CDR1 and CDR2 sequences are MGHRA and YSYEKL. CDR3 length: 16 residues. CDR3 in amino acids: CASSQRLQGRKETQYF. The CDR3, as DNA: TGCGCCAGCAGCCAGCGTCTACAGGGGAGGAAAGAGACCCAGTACTTC.